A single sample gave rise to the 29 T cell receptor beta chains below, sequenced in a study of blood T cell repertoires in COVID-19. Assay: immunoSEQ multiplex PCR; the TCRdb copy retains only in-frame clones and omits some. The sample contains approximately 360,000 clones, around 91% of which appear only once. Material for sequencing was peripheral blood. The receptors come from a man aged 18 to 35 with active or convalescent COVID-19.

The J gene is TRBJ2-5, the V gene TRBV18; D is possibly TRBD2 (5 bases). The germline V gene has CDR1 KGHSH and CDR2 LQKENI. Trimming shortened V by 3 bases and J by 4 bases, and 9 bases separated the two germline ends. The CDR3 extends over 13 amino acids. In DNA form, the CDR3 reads TGTGCCAGCTCACCTAGCGTCGGAGAGACCCAGTACTTC. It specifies CASSPSVGETQYF.

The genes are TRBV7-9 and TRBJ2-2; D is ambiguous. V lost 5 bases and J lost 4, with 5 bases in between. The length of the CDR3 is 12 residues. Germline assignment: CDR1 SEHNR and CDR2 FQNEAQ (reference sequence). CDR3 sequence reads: CASSPFTGELFF. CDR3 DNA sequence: TGTGCCAGCAGCCCTTTCACCGGGGAGCTGTTTTTT.

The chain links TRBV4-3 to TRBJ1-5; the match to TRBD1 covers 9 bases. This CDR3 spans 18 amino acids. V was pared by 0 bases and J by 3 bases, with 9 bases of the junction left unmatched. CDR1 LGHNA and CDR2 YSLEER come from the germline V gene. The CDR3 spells CASSQDSLTGGFNQPQHF. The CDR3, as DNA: TGCGCCAGCAGCCAAGATTCATTGACAGGGGGTTTCAATCAGCCCCAGCATTTT.

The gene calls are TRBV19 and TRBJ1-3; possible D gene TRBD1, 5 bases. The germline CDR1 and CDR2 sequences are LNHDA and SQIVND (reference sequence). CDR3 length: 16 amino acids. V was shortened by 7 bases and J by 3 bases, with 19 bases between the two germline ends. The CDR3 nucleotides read TGTGCCAGTAACCACGGTGGGGGGGGATATGGAAACACCATATATTTT. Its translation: CASNHGGGGYGNTIYF.

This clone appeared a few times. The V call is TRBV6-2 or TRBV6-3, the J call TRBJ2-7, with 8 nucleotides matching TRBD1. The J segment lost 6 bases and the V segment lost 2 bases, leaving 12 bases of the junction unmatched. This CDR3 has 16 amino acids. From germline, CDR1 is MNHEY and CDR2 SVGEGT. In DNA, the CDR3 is TGTGCCAGCAGTTACCTGGACGACAGGGGCCCAATCGAGCAGTACTTC. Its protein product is CASSYLDDRGPIEQYF.

CDR3 in amino acids: CASSQNAAIWPTEAFF. CDR3 DNA sequence: TGTGCCAGCAGCCAAAATGCGGCCATATGGCCCACTGAAGCTTTCTTT. The chain joins TRBV7-2 to TRBJ1-1; D is undetermined. CDR1 is SGHTA and CDR2 is FQGNSA in the germline V gene. The CDR3 covers 16 residues. The V and J ends lost 5 bases and 4 bases respectively, with 20 bases between them. Combining the CDR3 with reference TRBV7-2 and TRBJ1-1 gives the whole variable domain GAGVSQSPSNKVTEKGKDVELRCDPISGHTALYWYRQSLGQGLEFLIYFQGNSAPDKSGLPSDRFSAERTGGSVSTLTIQRTQQEDSAVYLCASSQNAAIWPTEAFFGQGTRLTVV.

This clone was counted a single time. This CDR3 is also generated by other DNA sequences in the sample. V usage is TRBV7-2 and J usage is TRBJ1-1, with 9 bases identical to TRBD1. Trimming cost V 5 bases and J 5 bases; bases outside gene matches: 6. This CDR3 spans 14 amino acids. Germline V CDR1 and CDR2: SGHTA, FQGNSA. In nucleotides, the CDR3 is TGTGCCAGCAGCCGTCGACAGGGGGGGACTGAAGCTTTCTTT. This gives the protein CASSRRQGGTEAFF.

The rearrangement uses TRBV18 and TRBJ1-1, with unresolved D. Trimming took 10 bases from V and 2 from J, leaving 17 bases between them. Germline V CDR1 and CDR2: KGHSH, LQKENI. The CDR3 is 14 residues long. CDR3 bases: TGTGCCACCAAAACCCAGGAGGCTAACACTGAAGCTTTCTTT. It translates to CATKTQEANTEAFF. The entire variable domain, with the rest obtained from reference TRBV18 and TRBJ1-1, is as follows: NAGVMQNPRHLVRRRGQEARLRCSPMKGHSHVYWYRQLPEEGLKFMVYLQKENIIDESGMPKERFSAEFPKEGPSILRIQQVVRGDSAAYFCATKTQEANTEAFFGQGTRLTVV.

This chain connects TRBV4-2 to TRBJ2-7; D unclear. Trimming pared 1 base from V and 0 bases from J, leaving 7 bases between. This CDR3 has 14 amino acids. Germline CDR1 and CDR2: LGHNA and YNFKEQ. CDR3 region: CASSQVPFSYEQYF. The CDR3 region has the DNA TGTGCCAGCAGCCAAGTTCCGTTCTCCTACGAGCAGTACTTC.

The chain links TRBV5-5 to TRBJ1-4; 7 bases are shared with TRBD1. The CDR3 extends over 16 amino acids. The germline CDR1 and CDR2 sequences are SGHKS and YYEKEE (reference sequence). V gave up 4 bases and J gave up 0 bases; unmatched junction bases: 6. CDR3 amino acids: CASSAGTVPTNEKLFF. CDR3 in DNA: TGTGCCAGCAGCGCTGGGACAGTTCCAACTAATGAAAAACTGTTTTTT.

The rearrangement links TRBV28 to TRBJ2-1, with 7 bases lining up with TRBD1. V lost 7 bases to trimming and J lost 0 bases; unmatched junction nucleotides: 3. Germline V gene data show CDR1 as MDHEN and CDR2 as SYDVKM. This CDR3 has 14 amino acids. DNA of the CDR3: TGTGCCAGCACCAGGGACAGCTCCTACAATGAGCAGTTCTTC. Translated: CASTRDSSYNEQFF.

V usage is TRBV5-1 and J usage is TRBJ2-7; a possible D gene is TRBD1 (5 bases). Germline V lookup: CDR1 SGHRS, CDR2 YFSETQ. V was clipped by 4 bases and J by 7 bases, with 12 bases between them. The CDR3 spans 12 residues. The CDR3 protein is CASSATGGEQYF. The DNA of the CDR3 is TGCGCCAGCAGCGCCACAGGTGGGGAGCAGTACTTC.

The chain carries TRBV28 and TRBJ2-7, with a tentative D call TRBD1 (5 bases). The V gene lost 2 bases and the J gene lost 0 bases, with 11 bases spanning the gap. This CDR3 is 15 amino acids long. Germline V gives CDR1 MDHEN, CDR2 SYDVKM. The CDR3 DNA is TGTGCCAGCAGTTTAGCGGCAGGGCGCTCCTACGAGCAGTACTTC. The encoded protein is CASSLAAGRSYEQYF. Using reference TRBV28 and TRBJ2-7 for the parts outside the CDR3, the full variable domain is DVKVTQSSRYLVKRTGEKVFLECVQDMDHENMFWYRQDPGLGLRLIYFSYDVKMKEKGDIPEGYSVSREKKERFSLILESASTNQTSMYLCASSLAAGRSYEQYFGPGTRLTVT.

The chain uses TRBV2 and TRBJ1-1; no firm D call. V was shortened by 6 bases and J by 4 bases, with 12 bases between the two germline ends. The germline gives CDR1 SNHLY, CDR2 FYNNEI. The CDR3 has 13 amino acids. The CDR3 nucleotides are TGTGCCAGCAGGAGATCTGGGAGCACTGAAGCTTTCTTT. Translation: CASRRSGSTEAFF. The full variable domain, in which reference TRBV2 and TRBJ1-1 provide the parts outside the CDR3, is EPEVTQTPSHQVTQMGQEVILRCVPISNHLYFYWYRQILGQKVEFLVSFYNNEISEKSEIFDDQFSVERPDGSNFTLKIRSTKLEDSAMYFCASRRSGSTEAFFGQGTRLTVV.

The CDR3 is CASSQTGANEKLFF. The DNA for the CDR3 is TGTGCCAGCAGCCAAACAGGGGCTAATGAAAAACTGTTTTTT. The chain couples TRBV9 to TRBJ1-4; 7 bases fit TRBD1. The CDR3 is made up of 14 amino acids. Germline CDR1 reads SGDLS; CDR2 reads YYNGEE. V was pared by 4 bases and J by 3 bases, with 3 bases of the junction left unmatched. Complete variable domain (other parts from reference TRBV9 and TRBJ1-4): DSGVTQTPKHLITATGQRVTLRCSPRSGDLSVYWYQQSLDQGLQFLIQYYNGEERAKGNILERFSAQQFPDLHSELNLSSLELGDSALYFCASSQTGANEKLFFGSGTQLSVL.

CDR3 in DNA: TGTGCCAGCAGCGAGGGGGAGCTAGTTGGCTATGAGCAGTTCTTC. It translates to CASSEGELVGYEQFF. This sequence joins TRBV9 and TRBJ2-1; TRBD1 might be the D (6 bases). Germline CDR1 reads SGDLS; CDR2 reads YYNGEE. Between the trimmed V and J ends, which lost 3 bases and 8 bases, there was a span of 18 bases. The CDR3 has 15 amino acids.

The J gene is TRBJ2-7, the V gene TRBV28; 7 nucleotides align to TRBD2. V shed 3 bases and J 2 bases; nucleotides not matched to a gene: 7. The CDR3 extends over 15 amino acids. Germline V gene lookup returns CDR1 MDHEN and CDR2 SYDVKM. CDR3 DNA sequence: TGTGCCAGCAGTTTTGGCTCTAGCGGAACCTACGAGCAGTACTTC. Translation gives CASSFGSSGTYEQYF. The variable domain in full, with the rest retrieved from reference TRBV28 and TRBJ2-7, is DVKVTQSSRYLVKRTGEKVFLECVQDMDHENMFWYRQDPGLGLRLIYFSYDVKMKEKGDIPEGYSVSREKKERFSLILESASTNQTSMYLCASSFGSSGTYEQYFGPGTRLTVT.

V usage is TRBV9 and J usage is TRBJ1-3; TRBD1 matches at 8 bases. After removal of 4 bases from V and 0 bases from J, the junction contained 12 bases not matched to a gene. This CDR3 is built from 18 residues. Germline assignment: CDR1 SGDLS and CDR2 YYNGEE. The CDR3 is CASSLGQGPPNSGNTIYF. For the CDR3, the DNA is TGTGCCAGCAGCTTAGGACAGGGCCCACCCAACTCTGGAAACACCATATATTTT.

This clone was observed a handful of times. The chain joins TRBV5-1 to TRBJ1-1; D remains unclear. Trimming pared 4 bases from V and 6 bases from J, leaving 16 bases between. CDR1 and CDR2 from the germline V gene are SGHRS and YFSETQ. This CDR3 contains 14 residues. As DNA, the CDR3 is TGCGCCAGCAGCCCGGGGTTTAAGGGTGCTGAAGCTTTCTTT. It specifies CASSPGFKGAEAFF.

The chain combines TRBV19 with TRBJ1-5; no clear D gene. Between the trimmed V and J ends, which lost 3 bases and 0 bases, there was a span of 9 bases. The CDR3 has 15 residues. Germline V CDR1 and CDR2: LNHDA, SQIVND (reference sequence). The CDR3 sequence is CASSMAGDSNQPQHF. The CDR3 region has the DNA TGTGCCAGTAGTATGGCCGGAGATAGCAATCAGCCCCAGCATTTT.

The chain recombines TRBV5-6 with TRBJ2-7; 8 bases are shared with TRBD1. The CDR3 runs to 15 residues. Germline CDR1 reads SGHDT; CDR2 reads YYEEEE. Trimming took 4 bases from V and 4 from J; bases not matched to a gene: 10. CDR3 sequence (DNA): TGTGCCAGCAGCCCGGGCGGGCAGGGGGCTTACGAGCAGTACTTC. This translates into CASSPGGQGAYEQYF.

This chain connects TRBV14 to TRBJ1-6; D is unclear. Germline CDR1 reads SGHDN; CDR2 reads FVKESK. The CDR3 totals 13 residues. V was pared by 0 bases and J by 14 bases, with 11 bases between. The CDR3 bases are TGTGCCAGCAGCCAAGATACGTCGGTAACCCTCCACTTT. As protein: CASSQDTSVTLHF.

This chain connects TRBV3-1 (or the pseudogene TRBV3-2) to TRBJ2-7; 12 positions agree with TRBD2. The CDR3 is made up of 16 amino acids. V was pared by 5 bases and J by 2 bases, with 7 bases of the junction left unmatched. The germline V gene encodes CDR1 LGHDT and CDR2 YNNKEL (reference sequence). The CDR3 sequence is CASSGLAGSEPYEQYF. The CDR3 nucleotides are TGTGCCAGCAGCGGACTAGCGGGATCTGAACCCTACGAGCAGTACTTC.

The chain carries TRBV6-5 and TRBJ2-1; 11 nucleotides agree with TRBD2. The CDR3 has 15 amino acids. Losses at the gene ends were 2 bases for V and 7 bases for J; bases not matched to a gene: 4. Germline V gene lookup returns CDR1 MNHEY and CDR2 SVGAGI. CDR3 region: CASSYVTSGINEQFF. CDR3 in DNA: TGTGCCAGCAGTTACGTGACTAGCGGGATAAATGAGCAGTTCTTC.

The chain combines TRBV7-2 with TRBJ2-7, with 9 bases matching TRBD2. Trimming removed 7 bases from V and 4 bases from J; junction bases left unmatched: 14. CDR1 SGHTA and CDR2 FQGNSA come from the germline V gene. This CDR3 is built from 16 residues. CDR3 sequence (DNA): TGTGCCAGCAACCCCGAGCGGGGGGTATTTTTTTACGAGCAGTACTTC. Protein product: CASNPERGVFFYEQYF.

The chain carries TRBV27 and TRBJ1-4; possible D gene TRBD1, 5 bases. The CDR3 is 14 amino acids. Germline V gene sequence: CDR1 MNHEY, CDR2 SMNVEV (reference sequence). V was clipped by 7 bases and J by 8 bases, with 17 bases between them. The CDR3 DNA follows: TGTGCCAGCACCACGCAGGGTCCAGGGGAAAAACTGTTTTTT. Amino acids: CASTTQGPGEKLFF.

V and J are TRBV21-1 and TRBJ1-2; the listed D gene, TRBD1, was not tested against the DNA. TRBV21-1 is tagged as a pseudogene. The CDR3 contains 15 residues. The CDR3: CASRIGQGPAVGYTF. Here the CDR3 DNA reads TGTGCCAGCAGGATCGGACAGGGGCCCGCGGTGGGCTACACCTTC.

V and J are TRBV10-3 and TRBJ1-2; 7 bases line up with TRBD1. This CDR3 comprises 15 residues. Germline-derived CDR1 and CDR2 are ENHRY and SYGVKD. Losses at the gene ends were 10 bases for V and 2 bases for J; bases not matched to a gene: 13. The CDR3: CASTDPRGLNYGYTF. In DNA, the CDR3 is TGTGCCAGCACCGACCCAAGGGGGCTCAACTATGGCTACACCTTC.

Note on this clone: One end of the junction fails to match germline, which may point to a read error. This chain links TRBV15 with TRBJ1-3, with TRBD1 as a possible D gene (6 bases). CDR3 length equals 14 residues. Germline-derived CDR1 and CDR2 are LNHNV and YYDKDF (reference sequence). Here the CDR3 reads CATSRPGQKNFLQF. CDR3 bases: TGTGCCACCAGCAGACCCGGACAGAAAAACTTCCTACAGTTT.